The T cell receptor beta chain described here comes from a study of cytomegalovirus exposure and HLA in healthy donors. Findings and caveats of the study: Specific recognition of CMV antigens was confirmed in vitro for a few chains (all CMV-associated).

PCR involved 60 Vbeta and 13 Jbeta primers. Profiled with immunoSEQ multiplex PCR; TCRdb holds only in-frame clones, not every one. The sample has over 150,000 clones; just under 80% are singletons. On this clone itself: Its antigen is unknown.

The TCR was taken from a woman in her 50s in good health and CMV-seropositive. Input material: PBMCs.

This CDR3 is CASSSSGTSGGLDTQYF. In DNA, the CDR3 is TGTGCCAGCAGCTCCTCCGGGACTAGCGGGGGGTTAGATACGCAGTATTTT. The rearrangement uses TRBV7-2 and TRBJ2-3; 15 nucleotides line up with TRBD2. Germline values: CDR1 SGHTA, CDR2 FQGNSA. This CDR3 is built from 17 residues. V dropped 4 bases and J dropped 5; count of bases not matched to a gene: 7.